The present T cell receptor beta chain was sequenced within a study of metastatic and nonmetastatic thyroid tumors. The germline gives CDR1 SGHNT, CDR2 YENEEA. The junction had 11 bases not matched to a gene; V was cut back by 6 bases and J by 0 bases. The CDR3 length is 18 residues. Findings of the study overall: For both blood and tumor, malignant thyroid tumors reportedly showed significantly higher TCR beta diversity than benign nodules did.

This clone has a count of ten or more. Its antigen remains unknown. TCRdb called clones again from the PCR reads with MiXCR. The table records fewer than 35,000 clones, around 22% of them present only once. All patients were treatment-naive before thyroid surgery. This receptor was identified in a female donor with papillary thyroid cancer or a benign thyroid nodule (not recorded which). Some clones in this sample may be carry-over from other donors' samples. The chain links TRBV11-3 to TRBJ2-3; 11 nucleotides match TRBD2. The sequenced sample consisted of blood. Written as DNA, the CDR3 is TGTGCCAGCAGGCAGACTAGCGGGACACCTCCGAGCACAGATACGCAGTATTTT. Residues: CASRQTSGTPPSTDTQYF.